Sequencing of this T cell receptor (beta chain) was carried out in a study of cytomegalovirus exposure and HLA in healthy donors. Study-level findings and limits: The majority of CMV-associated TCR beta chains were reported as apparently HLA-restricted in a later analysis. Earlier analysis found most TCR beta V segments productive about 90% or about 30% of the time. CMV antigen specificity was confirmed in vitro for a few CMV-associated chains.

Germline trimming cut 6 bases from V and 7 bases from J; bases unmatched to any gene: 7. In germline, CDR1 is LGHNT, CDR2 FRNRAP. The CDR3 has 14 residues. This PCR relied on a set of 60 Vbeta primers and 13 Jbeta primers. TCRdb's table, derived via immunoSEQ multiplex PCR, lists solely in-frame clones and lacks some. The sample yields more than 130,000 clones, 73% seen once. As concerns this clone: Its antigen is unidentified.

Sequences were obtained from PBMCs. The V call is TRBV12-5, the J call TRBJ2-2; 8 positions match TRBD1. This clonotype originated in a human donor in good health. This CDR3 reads CASGQGQVDGELFF. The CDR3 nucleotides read TGTGCTAGTGGCCAGGGACAGGTCGACGGGGAGCTGTTTTTT.